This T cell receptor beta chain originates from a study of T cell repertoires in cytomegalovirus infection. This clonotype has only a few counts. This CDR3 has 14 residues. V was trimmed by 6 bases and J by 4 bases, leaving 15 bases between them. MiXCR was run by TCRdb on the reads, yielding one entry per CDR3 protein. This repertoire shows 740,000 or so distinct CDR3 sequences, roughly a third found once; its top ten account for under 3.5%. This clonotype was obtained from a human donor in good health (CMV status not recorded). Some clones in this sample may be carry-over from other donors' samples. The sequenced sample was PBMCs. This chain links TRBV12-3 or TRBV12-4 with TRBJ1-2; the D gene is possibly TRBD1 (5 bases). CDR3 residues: CASSNKGRGYGYTF. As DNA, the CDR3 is TGTGCCAGCAGCAACAAGGGTAGGGGCTATGGCTACACCTTC.